The rows below give T cell receptor beta chains drawn from one sample of a study of breast tumors, draining lymph nodes, adjacent tissues. TCRdb independently ran MiXCR on the multiplex PCR reads; one entry per CDR3 protein. The table records about 180,000 distinct CDR3 sequences, approximately 33% of them present only once. The sample taken for sequencing was axillary lymph node tissue. The receptor source for this set is a female donor with breast cancer. Some clones in this sample may be carry-over from other donors' samples. The CDR3 runs from the conserved cysteine through the conserved F or W. A D gene is named only where the DNA matches it firmly. The size of a clone is reported for some rows only, either as once, few or many, or as a class for expanded clones.

TRBV4-1	.	.	TRBJ1-2	14	TGCGCCAGCAGCCAAGAGCGGTCCAACTCTGGAAACACCTTC	CASSQERSNSGNTF
TRBV25-1	.	.	TRBJ1-2	14	TGTGCCAGCAGTGCTAGTGTAGGGGCTAGGGGCTACACCTTC	CASSASVGARGYTF
TRBV12-5	many	.	TRBJ1-5	13	TGTGCTAGTGGAAGGACACTTTCTCAGCCCCAGCATTTT	CASGRTLSQPQHF
TRBV25-1	many	.	TRBJ2-7	14	TGTGCCAGCAGTCCCCAACTCAGATCCTACGAGCAGTACTTC	CASSPQLRSYEQYF
TRBV5-4	many	.	TRBJ1-4	14	TGTGCCAGCAGCTTGCGTGCCGGACTAGAAAAACTGTTTTTT	CASSLRAGLEKLFF
TRBV5-1	.	.	TRBJ2-1	13	TGTGCCAGCAGTGACGTCAGGGGATGGGAGCAGTTCTTC	CASSDVRGWEQFF
TRBV13	.	.	TRBJ1-2	15	TGTGCCAGCAGCTTCGTAGACAGGACTAACTATGGCTACACCTTC	CASSFVDRTNYGYTF
TRBV10-3	many	.	TRBJ2-7	14	TGTGCCATCAGCAAGACAGGTGCATCCTACGAGCAGTACTTC	CAISKTGASYEQYF
TRBV12-3/TRBV12-4	many	.	TRBJ2-1	14	TGTGCCAGCAGTTTACGGGGGTATTACAATGAGCAGTTCTTC	CASSLRGYYNEQFF
TRBV6-5	.	.	TRBJ1-2	13	TGTGCCAGCAGTCCCGGGGTGTCGAGTGGCTACACCTTC	CASSPGVSSGYTF
TRBV19	.	.	TRBJ2-3	16	TGTGCCAGTAGTAGGGTGGGGAGCCCTAGCACAGATACGCAGTATTTT	CASSRVGSPSTDTQYF
TRBV9	many	TRBD1	TRBJ1-2	15	TGTGCCAGCAGCATCGACAGGGAAGAGAGCTATGGCTACACCTTC	CASSIDREESYGYTF
TRBV3-1	many	.	TRBJ1-2	14	TGTGCCAGCAGCCAAAACTTAGCCGCATATGGCTACACCTTC	CASSQNLAAYGYTF
TRBV6-1	few	.	TRBJ2-3	15	TGTGCCATCGCACCCGGGGGAACGAGGACAGATACGCAGTATTTT	CAIAPGGTRTDTQYF
TRBV11-3	many	.	TRBJ2-2	13	TGTGCCAGCAGCCCCCAACCAGCCGGGGAGCTGTTTTTT	CASSPQPAGELFF
TRBV20-1	few	TRBD1	TRBJ2-7	16	TGCAGTGCTAGAGCCCCGACGGGACAGGCCTCCTACGAGCAGTACTTC	CSARAPTGQASYEQYF
TRBV12-3/TRBV12-4	.	.	TRBJ1-5	16	TGTGCCAGCAGGACCACGGGTTCCCTGGAACATCAGCCCCAGCATTTT	CASRTTGSLEHQPQHF
TRBV20-1	.	TRBD1	TRBJ2-3	16	TGCAGTGCTAGTGGTTCCGGGACAGGGCTCACAGATACGCAGTATTTT	CSASGSGTGLTDTQYF
TRBV6-5	few	TRBD1	TRBJ1-2	14	TGTGCCAGCAGTCACCACGGGACAGGGGGTGGCTACACCTTC	CASSHHGTGGGYTF
TRBV7-3	many	TRBD1	TRBJ1-2	13	TGTGCCAGCAGCTCTTCAGGGGGCGAGGGCTACACCTTC	CASSSSGGEGYTF
TRBV6-2/TRBV6-3	.	TRBD2	TRBJ2-7	14	TGTGCCAGCAGACAAGCGGGAAGTTCCTACGAGCAGTACTTC	CASRQAGSSYEQYF
TRBV7-8	many	.	TRBJ2-3	12	TGTGCCAGCAGCTATATCGCAGATACGCAGTATTTT	CASSYIADTQYF
TRBV12-5	many	.	TRBJ1-2	15	TGTGCTAGTGGTTTGGTACCGGGCCCCGGGGGCGGCTACACCTTC	CASGLVPGPGGGYTF
TRBV5-1	many	TRBD1	TRBJ2-2	16	TGCGCCAGCAGCGAAGGACAGGGGGCTAACACCGGGGAGCTGTTTTTT	CASSEGQGANTGELFF
TRBV6-1	many	TRBD1	TRBJ1-2	13	TGTGCCAGCAGTGAAACGGGACAGTATGGCTACACCTTC	CASSETGQYGYTF